The rows below give T cell receptor beta chains drawn from one sample of a study of neoadjuvant nivolumab and ipilimumab in lung cancer. Assay: immunoSEQ multiplex PCR; the TCRdb copy retains only in-frame clones and omits some. The table includes 3,000 to 4,500 clones, roughly 86% detected once. This sample comprised adjacent normal lung tissue, obtained after neoadjuvant nivolumab, alone or with ipilimumab, at or shortly before surgery. The source is an adult with non-small cell lung cancer. The CDR3 runs from the conserved cysteine through the conserved F or W. Fields, in order: V gene, CDR3 protein.

V: TRBV5-1
CDR3: CASSNRQGVMNTEAFF

V: TRBV6-6
CDR3: CASSSAGTSSEQFF

V: TRBV15
CDR3: CATSRGSGGDTQYF

V: TRBV14
CDR3: CASSQGIRGYGYTF

V: TRBV5-1
CDR3: CASSSWTSPGTGELFF

V: TRBV7-2
CDR3: CASSSRGWQGRGNEQFF

V: TRBV9
CDR3: CASSVGSVGGGAYGYTF

V: TRBV4-1
CDR3: CASSQVTAGGPGELFF

V: TRBV2
CDR3: CASTWVAGTSGYEQYF

V: TRBV4-1
CDR3: CASSPRGGFDEQYF

V: TRBV15
CDR3: CATSRDQDGANVLTF

V: TRBV2
CDR3: CASSPRTGLGETQYF

V: TRBV10-2
CDR3: CASGVTEQYF

V: TRBV10-3
CDR3: CATGQGSNQPQHF

V: TRBV4-1
CDR3: CASSQERQPNQPQHF

V: TRBV6-5
CDR3: CASRTNRGRDYEQYF

V: TRBV11-2
CDR3: CASSLGFGQADPYEQYF

V: TRBV29-1
CDR3: CSVDSGSEQYF

V: TRBV14
CDR3: CASSQDSGNTEAFF

V: TRBV11-2
CDR3: CASSLRWRANTGELFF

V: TRBV2
CDR3: CASSVTSGSSRRELFF

V: TRBV7-9
CDR3: CASSRSGQGAWNGYTF

V: TRBV29-1
CDR3: CSVKGTGGVNTIYF

V: TRBV27
CDR3: CASSVLGGEQFF